Presented here are 7 T cell receptor beta chains from one specimen sequenced in a study of blood T cell repertoires in COVID-19. Data came from immunoSEQ multiplex PCR; TCRdb stores just in-frame clones and leaves some out. The sample contains roughly 35,000 clones, over 70% of which appear only once. Input material: peripheral blood. These receptors all stem from a man of 80 years or more with active or convalescent COVID-19.

The chain uses TRBV11-2 and TRBJ2-3; 7 bases align to TRBD2. The CDR3 totals 16 residues. The germline gives CDR1 SGHAT, CDR2 FQNNGV. The V and J ends lost 0 bases and 3 bases, in that order; junction bases with no gene match: 6. The CDR3 spells CASSLEQAGITDTQYF. In nucleotides, the CDR3 is TGTGCCAGCAGCTTAGAACAAGCGGGAATAACAGATACGCAGTATTTT.

This clone has a handful of counts. V usage is TRBV30 and J usage is TRBJ1-4; 9 nucleotides agree with TRBD1. Germline V lookup: CDR1 GTSNPN, CDR2 SVGIG (reference sequence). Unmatched junction bases numbered 7, after V lost 2 bases and J lost 6 bases. CDR3 size: 15 residues. The CDR3 sequence: CAWSMGQGLYEKLFF. The CDR3 nucleotides are TGTGCCTGGAGTATGGGACAGGGCTTATATGAAAAACTGTTTTTT.

There are many counts of this clone. CDR3 in DNA: TGTGCCAGCAGCTTGGGCGGGGCGAGCTCCTACGAGCAGTACTTC. Its protein is CASSLGGASSYEQYF. V usage is TRBV7-4 and J usage is TRBJ2-7, with D perhaps TRBD2 (6 bases). Germline V gene sequence: CDR1 SGHVT, CDR2 SQSDAQ. The V and J ends lost 3 bases and 0 bases respectively, with 12 bases between them. CDR3 length: 15 amino acids.

The rearrangement joins TRBV6-2 or TRBV6-3 to TRBJ1-1; the match to TRBD1 covers 8 bases. This CDR3 is 14 amino acids long. With V trimmed by 4 bases and J by 7 bases, 8 bases remained unmatched. Per germline, CDR1 MNHEY and CDR2 SVGEGT. The CDR3 reads CASSSPAQGVEAFF. The CDR3, as DNA: TGTGCCAGCAGTTCCCCCGCACAGGGGGTTGAAGCTTTCTTT.

This clone showed up just once. This chain joins TRBV7-3 and TRBJ2-6; 7 nucleotides align to TRBD1. The CDR3 runs 15 residues. V shed 3 bases and J 2 bases; nucleotides not matched to a gene: 1. Germline V gene data show CDR1 as SGHTA and CDR2 as FQGTGA. CDR3 bases: TGTGCCAGCAGCTTCGACAGGGCTGGGGCCAACGTCCTGACTTTC. It codes for CASSFDRAGANVLTF. The variable domain in full, completed from reference TRBV7-3 and TRBJ2-6, reads GAGVSQTPSNKVTEKGKYVELRCDPISGHTALYWYRQSLGQGPEFLIYFQGTGAADDSGLPNDRFFAVRPEGSVSTLKIQRTERGDSAVYLCASSFDRAGANVLTFGAGSRLTVL.

The CDR3 DNA sequence: TGTGCCAGCAGCAAAGGACAGGGAAGCTCTGGAAACACCATATATTTT. It yields the protein CASSKGQGSSGNTIYF. The gene calls are TRBV11-2 and TRBJ1-3; the match to TRBD1 covers 8 bases. The junction had 6 bases not matched to a gene; V was cut back by 5 bases and J by 0 bases. Per the germline V gene, CDR1 is SGHAT and CDR2 is FQNNGV. CDR3 length: 16 residues.

This chain connects TRBV29-1 to TRBJ1-3; D ambiguous. The V end was cut by 6 bases, the J end by 0 bases, with 12 bases between. Germline assignment: CDR1 SQVTM and CDR2 ANQGSEA. This CDR3 contains 14 residues. CDR3 residues: CSVGRAGSGNTIYF. CDR3 sequence (DNA): TGCAGCGTGGGGAGGGCCGGCTCTGGAAACACCATATATTTT.